This TCR beta chain was profiled in a study of blood T cell repertoires in COVID-19. Study at large: Researchers got acute and convalescent COVID-19 samples from the United States, Italy and Spain.

Methods used by the authors: Estimation of nucleated cell counts was performed using reference gene primer amplification. Sequenced by immunoSEQ multiplex PCR; TCRdb stores in-frame clones only, minus some. The V and J calls and clone size were taken over from that table, and D and trimming were inferred from the DNA. The sample consists of 200,000 or so clones, about 90% of them appearing once. The receptor comes from a middle-aged man with active or convalescent COVID-19. The sample comprised peripheral blood.

The CDR3 DNA reads TGTGCCAGCAACCAGATTGGGACTAGGCCTTCGAATGAGCAGTTCTTC. This gives the protein CASNQIGTRPSNEQFF. The V gene is TRBV7-8, the J gene TRBJ2-1; 8 bases are shared with TRBD2. The CDR3 length is 16 residues. With V trimmed by 7 bases and J by 7 bases, 15 bases remained unmatched. Germline lookup yields CDR1 SGHVS and CDR2 FQNEAQ.